One and the same sample provided the 25 T cell receptor beta chains below, sequenced in a study of CD8 T cells in ankylosing spondylitis. TCRdb reanalysed the 5' RACE reads using MiXCR and keeps one entry per CDR3 protein. The sample includes around 150,000 distinct CDR3 sequences, more than 40% of them seen just once. The specimen was synovial fluid, either unsorted or a sorted T cell fraction (not recorded which). The receptors derive from a male donor with ankylosing spondylitis.

This clonotype was picked up a small number of times. This chain uses TRBV4-1 with TRBJ1-4, with TRBD1 matching 7 bases. The CDR3 contains 15 residues. Germline V gene sequence: CDR1 MGHRA, CDR2 YSYEKL. V lost 0 bases, J lost 4 bases, and 2 bases stayed unmatched. CDR3 region: CASSQDGDSNEKLFF. CDR3 nucleotides: TGCGCCAGCAGCCAAGATGGGGACAGTAATGAAAAACTGTTTTTT.

This rearrangement joins TRBV7-2 to TRBJ1-1; D possibly corresponds to TRBD1 (6 bases). Trimming stripped 1 base from V and 4 bases from J, with 13 bases between. CDR1 and CDR2 from the germline V gene are SGHTA and FQGNSA. This CDR3 region has 15 residues. CDR3 nucleotides: TGTGCCAGCAGCTTAGGGGTGGGGGGCGTCACTGAAGCTTTCTTT. Translated: CASSLGVGGVTEAFF.

This clonotype was detected only a few times. The chain carries TRBV30 and TRBJ2-7; TRBD2 might be the D (5 bases). CDR3 length equals 13 residues. V was shortened by 2 bases and J by 4 bases, with 12 bases between the two germline ends. The germline V gene has CDR1 GTSNPN and CDR2 SVGIG (reference sequence). The CDR3 is CAWSRGGGYEQYF. The CDR3 nucleotides are TGTGCCTGGAGTCGTGGCGGCGGGTACGAGCAGTACTTC.

The rearrangement uses TRBV5-4 and TRBJ2-3; TRBD1 matches 7 bases. The V gene end was trimmed by 8 bases and the J gene end by 3 bases; junction bases not matched to a gene: 15. This CDR3 spans 16 amino acids. CDR1 SGHNT and CDR2 YYREEE come from the germline V gene (reference sequence). CDR3 protein: CASHLTRDSSTDTQYF. In DNA form, the CDR3 reads TGTGCCAGTCACCTAACCCGGGACAGCAGTACAGATACGCAGTATTTT. Drawing the rest from reference TRBV5-4 and TRBJ2-3, the complete variable domain is ETGVTQSPTHLIKTRGQQVTLRCSSQSGHNTVSWYQQALGQGPQFIFQYYREEENGRGNFPPRFSGLQFPNYSSELNVNALELDDSALYLCASHLTRDSSTDTQYFGPGTRLTVL.

This chain uses TRBV11-2 with TRBJ2-1; 8 bases match TRBD2. CDR1 is SGHAT and CDR2 is FQNNGV in the germline V gene. J was trimmed by 5 bases and V by 5 bases; bases with no gene match: 5. The CDR3 extends over 14 amino acids. The CDR3, as DNA: TGTGCCAGCAGCATAATAGCGGGGCACAATGAGCAGTTCTTC. Residues: CASSIIAGHNEQFF. The full variable domain, with the rest looked up from reference TRBV11-2 and TRBJ2-1, is EAGVAQSPRYKIIEKRQSVAFWCNPISGHATLYWYQQILGQGPKLLIQFQNNGVVDDSQLPKDRFSAERLKGVDSTLKIQPAKLEDSAVYLCASSIIAGHNEQFFGPGTRLTVL.

The rearrangement links TRBV4-3 to TRBJ2-1, with 7 bases lining up with TRBD1. V lost 1 base and J lost 4; bases outside the gene matches: 13. CDR3 length: 18 residues. Germline V gives CDR1 LGHNA, CDR2 YSLEER. This CDR3 is CASSQGHVGQTEYNEQFF. The DNA for the CDR3 is TGCGCCAGCAGCCAAGGTCACGTGGGACAGACCGAATACAATGAGCAGTTCTTC.

The chain employs TRBV11-2 and TRBJ1-2, with TRBD1 matching 7 bases. V shed 7 bases, J shed 4 bases, and the junction held 9 bases outside the gene matches. Germline lookup yields CDR1 SGHAT and CDR2 FQNNGV. The CDR3 covers 14 residues. The CDR3 reads CASNSGGPGYGYTF. CDR3 DNA sequence: TGTGCCAGCAACTCAGGGGGTCCTGGCTATGGCTACACCTTC. Full variable domain (rest looked up from reference TRBV11-2 and TRBJ1-2): EAGVAQSPRYKIIEKRQSVAFWCNPISGHATLYWYQQILGQGPKLLIQFQNNGVVDDSQLPKDRFSAERLKGVDSTLKIQPAKLEDSAVYLCASNSGGPGYGYTFGSGTRLTVV.

V is TRBV20-1 and J is TRBJ2-3; the D is unclear. The CDR3 is 10 residues long. CDR1 is DFQATT and CDR2 is SNEGSKA in the germline V gene (reference sequence). Trimming took 6 bases from V and 7 from J, leaving 8 bases between them. The CDR3 protein is CSAYTYTQYF. CDR3 DNA sequence: TGCAGTGCGTATACTTATACGCAGTATTTT.

This chain joins TRBV7-6 and TRBJ2-3; D uncertain. V lost 5 bases, J lost 2 bases, and 14 bases lay in between. The CDR3 consists of 15 residues. CDR1 is SGHVS and CDR2 is FNYEAQ in the germline V gene. CDR3 in DNA: TGTGCCAGCAGCCTGCTCCCAGAAAACACAGATACGCAGTATTTT. Protein sequence: CASSLLPENTDTQYF.

The chain has TRBV4-3 and TRBJ1-1; D remains ambiguous. The CDR3 totals 15 residues. Germline loops: CDR1 LGHNA, CDR2 YSLEER. V lost 1 base and J lost 2, with 11 bases in between. This chain's CDR3 is CASSQASTINTEAFF. The CDR3 DNA sequence: TGCGCCAGCAGCCAAGCGTCTACAATAAACACTGAAGCTTTCTTT.

This clonotype was seen a handful of times. This rearrangement joins TRBV28 to TRBJ1-5; unclear D gene. V shed 3 bases and J shed 7 bases, with 10 bases lying between them. This CDR3 has 13 residues. Per the germline V gene, CDR1 is MDHEN and CDR2 is SYDVKM. CDR3 coding DNA: TGTGCCAGCAGTTTCCCAAAGGCCCAGCCCCAGCATTTT. This sequence encodes CASSFPKAQPQHF.

This clonotype was observed at least ten times. This chain links TRBV20-1 with TRBJ2-1; weak D call: TRBD2 (7 bases). Trimming stripped 5 bases from V and 9 bases from J, with 17 bases between. The CDR3 covers 13 residues. In germline, CDR1 is DFQATT, CDR2 SNEGSKA (reference sequence). The CDR3 loop reads CSAAGARISEQFF. In DNA form, the CDR3 reads TGCAGTGCTGCGGGGGCTCGGATCAGTGAGCAGTTCTTC.

This clonotype has at least ten counts. The chain uses TRBV20-1 and TRBJ2-1; 7 nucleotides match TRBD2. There are 16 residues in the CDR3. With 6 bases clipped from V and 7 bases from J, the junction kept 18 bases outside the gene matches. Germline CDR1 DFQATT, CDR2 SNEGSKA (reference sequence). As DNA, the CDR3 is TGCAGTGCCGCGAGGGCCGGAGCGGGAAGGGAAAATGAGCAGTTCTTC. It is translated as CSAARAGAGRENEQFF.

This clonotype was seen a handful of times. The chain combines TRBV6-5 with TRBJ2-1, with 12 nucleotides matching TRBD2. The CDR3 runs 17 residues. Germline loops: CDR1 MNHEY, CDR2 SVGAGI. Trimming took 5 bases from V and 6 from J; bases not matched to a gene: 11. The CDR3 spells CASSLQTSGGPFNEQFF. In DNA form, the CDR3 reads TGTGCCAGCAGTCTCCAGACTAGCGGGGGACCCTTCAATGAGCAGTTCTTC.

V usage is TRBV15 and J usage is TRBJ1-5; D not resolved. V was shortened by 3 bases and J by 5 bases, with 14 bases between the two germline ends. The germline gives CDR1 LNHNV, CDR2 YYDKDF (reference sequence). The CDR3 spans 15 residues. CDR3 sequence: CATSSPFRRYQPQHF. In DNA, the CDR3 is TGTGCCACCAGCAGCCCATTCAGAAGGTATCAGCCCCAGCATTTT.

This sequence joins TRBV6-4 and TRBJ2-1; possibly TRBD1 or TRBD2 for D (5 bases each). The CDR3 loop spans 14 amino acids. V was clipped by 3 bases and J by 0 bases, with 6 bases between them. Germline V lookup: CDR1 MRHNA, CDR2 SNTAGT. The CDR3 nucleotides are TGTGCCAGCAGTGAGGGGGACTCCTACAATGAGCAGTTCTTC. Residues: CASSEGDSYNEQFF.

The CDR3 loop reads CASSDGAYNEQFF. For the CDR3, the DNA is TGTGCCAGCAGTGATGGAGCGTACAATGAGCAGTTCTTC. The chain joins TRBV6-1 to TRBJ2-1, with D hard to call. The germline CDR1 and CDR2 sequences are MNHNS and SASEGT. The CDR3 runs 13 residues. Trimming stripped 3 bases from V and 4 bases from J, with 7 bases between.

The rearrangement joins TRBV24-1 to TRBJ1-5; D is unresolved. V lost 5 bases and J 0 bases, leaving 1 base between the germline ends. CDR3 length equals 12 residues. The germline CDR1 and CDR2 sequences are KGHDR and SFDVKD. DNA for the CDR3: TGTGCCACCAGTGCTAGCAATCAGCCCCAGCATTTT. Translating gives CATSASNQPQHF.

On this clonotype: Given a much more abundant clone one base away, this may be a read error. The chain is built from TRBV19 and TRBJ2-1; D might be TRBD1 (5 bases). From germline, CDR1 is LNHDA and CDR2 SQIVND (reference sequence). This CDR3 has 14 residues. Between the trimmed V and J ends, which lost 7 bases and 6 bases, there was a span of 16 bases. In DNA, the CDR3 is TGTGCCAGTACTGGAGCTTACAGGACCAATGAGCAGTTCTTC. This gives the protein CASTGAYRTNEQFF.

The chain links TRBV18 to TRBJ1-5, with D hard to call. The CDR3 contains 14 residues. Trimming pared 2 bases from V and 4 bases from J, leaving 9 bases between. Germline V gives CDR1 KGHSH, CDR2 LQKENI. The CDR3 DNA follows: TGTGCCAGCTCACCAAGACAAGGTAATCAGCCCCAGCATTTT. This gives the protein CASSPRQGNQPQHF.

The sample holds a few counts of this clonotype. This rearrangement joins TRBV9 to TRBJ2-7; 7 nucleotides align to TRBD2. J lost 1 base, V lost 0 bases, and 1 base had no gene match. The CDR3 consists of 14 residues. Germline CDR1 and CDR2: SGDLS and YYNGEE. CDR3 in amino acids: CASSVASGSYEQYF. CDR3 in DNA: TGTGCCAGCAGCGTAGCTAGCGGATCCTACGAGCAGTACTTC.

The chain couples TRBV12-3 or TRBV12-4 to TRBJ2-6, with 13 nucleotides matching TRBD2. Trimming cost V 4 bases and J 0 bases; bases outside gene matches: 12. The CDR3 is made up of 21 amino acids. The CDR3 reads CASSSRTSGRGLLSGANVLTF. The CDR3 DNA reads as TGTGCCAGCAGTTCACGGACTAGCGGGAGAGGTTTACTCTCTGGGGCCAACGTCCTGACTTTC.

The chain couples TRBV5-1 to TRBJ2-1, with 11 nucleotides matching TRBD2. V was clipped by 5 bases and J by 6 bases; unmatched bases: 1. Germline V gene sequence: CDR1 SGHRS, CDR2 YFSETQ. CDR3 length: 13 amino acids. The chain's CDR3 is CASRLAGVNEQFF. CDR3 DNA: TGCGCCAGCAGACTAGCGGGGGTCAATGAGCAGTTCTTC.

This clonotype was recorded a few times. The V and J genes are TRBV6-5 and TRBJ2-1; unclear D gene. The V and J ends lost 2 bases and 2 bases respectively, with 7 bases between them. The CDR3 sequence is 14 residues long. Germline loops: CDR1 MNHEY, CDR2 SVGAGI. As DNA, the CDR3 is TGTGCCAGCAGTTACGTGGTAGCCTACAATGAGCAGTTCTTC. Encoded protein: CASSYVVAYNEQFF.

The rearrangement links TRBV10-2 to TRBJ2-1; D ambiguous. V dropped 3 bases and J dropped 7 bases, with 13 bases sitting between them. This CDR3 has 14 residues. Germline lookup yields CDR1 WSHSY and CDR2 SAAADI. Here the CDR3 DNA reads TGCGCCAGCAGTGACGACCCCATGCTGAATGAGCAGTTCTTC. Translated, it gives CASSDDPMLNEQFF.